The subject of this entry is one T cell receptor (beta chain). What it binds is unknown. This specimen belongs to a study of T cells in Graves' hyperthyroidism and ophthalmopathy. TCR beta CDR3 regions were amplified from RNA. First-round RT-PCR with HTBI primers amplified the TCR CDR3 region. TCRdb ran MiXCR on the multiplex PCR reads and lists one entry per CDR3 protein. In the table there are roughly 570,000 distinct CDR3 sequences, about 43% of which are singletons. Notes on the study in general: Stable hyperthyroidism was told apart from ophthalmopathy by a model built on 13 V-J features.

It was uncontrolled infection, other autoimmune disease, pregnancy or lactation that excluded patients. This TCR came from an adult woman with Graves' disease, either hyperthyroidism or ophthalmopathy (not recorded which). The sample consisted of peripheral blood or thyroid tissue (not recorded which).

The CDR3 is CSARIYRNTGELFF. In DNA form, the CDR3 reads TGCAGTGCCAGAATTTACCGGAACACCGGGGAGCTGTTTTTT. The genes are TRBV20-1 and TRBJ2-2; D gene unclear. Between the trimmed V and J ends, which lost 6 bases and 1 base, there was a span of 12 bases. Germline loops: CDR1 DFQATT, CDR2 SNEGSKA (reference sequence). CDR3 length: 14 amino acids.